The next 29 T cell receptor beta chains were all read from a single sample in a study of identical twins. TCRdb passed the 5' RACE reads through MiXCR, listing each CDR3 protein once. The sample lists roughly 750,000 distinct CDR3 sequences; around 20% were seen once. This sample also appeared in a second study, on T cells expressing NK-cell markers.

Sequencing input: PBMCs. These receptors all come from a young woman in good health.

This clonotype was picked up a small number of times. J is TRBJ2-1 and V is TRBV20-1; 8 bases agree with TRBD2. Trimming removed 0 bases from V and 10 bases from J; junction bases left unmatched: 14. The CDR3 loop spans 16 amino acids. Germline V gene data show CDR1 as DFQATT and CDR2 as SNEGSKA (reference sequence). CDR3 in amino acids: CSAREGLARRRHEQFF. The CDR3 region has the DNA TGCAGTGCTAGAGAAGGACTAGCACGTAGACGGCACGAGCAGTTCTTC.

This clonotype was seen a handful of times. The chain recombines TRBV25-1 with TRBJ2-7, with a tentative D call TRBD1 (6 bases). CDR1 is MGHDK, CDR2 SYGVNS, per germline. Between the trimmed V and J ends, which lost 6 bases and 4 bases, there was a span of 19 bases. The CDR3 is 15 residues long. DNA of the CDR3: TGTGCCAGCAGCCCAGGGTGGGCAGGGGAGTACGAGCAGTACTTC. As protein: CASSPGWAGEYEQYF.

This clonotype occurred many times. This chain links TRBV20-1 with TRBJ2-4; D is uncertain. V was trimmed by 6 bases and J by 0 bases, leaving 9 bases between them. There are 13 residues in the CDR3. The germline V gene has CDR1 DFQATT and CDR2 SNEGSKA (reference sequence). Here the CDR3 DNA reads TGCAGTGCCCCCAGCCAAGCCAAAAACATTCAGTACTTC. Amino acid sequence: CSAPSQAKNIQYF.

V is TRBV5-1 and J is TRBJ1-1; a possible D gene is TRBD1 (5 bases). With 0 bases removed from V and 5 bases from J, the gap between germline ends came to 11 bases. The CDR3 is 14 amino acids. CDR1 is SGHRS and CDR2 is YFSETQ in the germline V gene. The CDR3 nucleotides are TGCGCCAGCAGCTTGGAGTCGAAGGGGACTGAAGCTTTCTTT. As protein: CASSLESKGTEAFF.

CDR3 sequence reads: CASSYDPSDTEAFF. CDR3 in DNA: TGTGCCAGCAGTTACGATCCCTCGGACACTGAAGCTTTCTTT. V gene TRBV6-5 combines with J gene TRBJ1-1; D is unclear. Trimming took off 2 bases at V and 3 bases at J, with 10 bases between the two ends. The CDR3 is 14 amino acids. Germline V gives CDR1 MNHEY, CDR2 SVGAGI.

The V gene is TRBV27, the J gene TRBJ2-7, with D unresolved. CDR1 is MNHEY, CDR2 SMNVEV, per germline (reference sequence). The germline V and J ends were trimmed by 0 bases and 7 bases, with 10 bases remaining between them. The CDR3 totals 13 residues. CDR3 nucleotides: TGTGCCAGCAGTTTATCGGTCATGGGGGAGCAGTACTTC. It specifies CASSLSVMGEQYF.

This clonotype was counted a few times. CDR3 protein: CASSPWTGQSEGYTF. The DNA for the CDR3 is TGCGCCAGCAGCCCCTGGACAGGGCAAAGTGAAGGCTACACCTTC. The chain couples TRBV4-3 to TRBJ1-2, with 8 bases that match TRBD1. The CDR3 extends over 15 amino acids. Germline CDR1 LGHNA, CDR2 YSLEER. The V gene end was trimmed by 4 bases and the J gene end by 8 bases; junction bases not matched to a gene: 12.

The chain couples TRBV20-1 to TRBJ1-2; D unclear. CDR1 is DFQATT and CDR2 is SNEGSKA in the germline V gene (reference sequence). Trimming cost V 0 bases and J 5 bases, with 19 bases left between them. CDR3 length equals 16 residues. CDR3 coding DNA: TGCAGTGCTAGAGATCCCCGGTCTATGGTCGGATATGGCTACACCTTC. Translation: CSARDPRSMVGYGYTF.

This chain joins TRBV20-1 and TRBJ2-5, with D possibly being TRBD2 (7 bases). The CDR3 consists of 13 residues. Trimming left V 6 bases short and J 2 bases short, with 13 bases between. Germline CDR1 is DFQATT and CDR2 is SNEGSKA (reference sequence). The CDR3 loop reads CSASGGQQETQYF. The CDR3 nucleotides read TGCAGTGCCTCCGGGGGGCAACAAGAGACCCAGTACTTC.

This clonotype was seen a few times. V is TRBV7-9 and J is TRBJ2-5, with 7 nucleotides matching TRBD1. From germline, CDR1 is SEHNR and CDR2 FQNEAQ (reference sequence). The CDR3 extends over 13 amino acids. V gave up 5 bases and J gave up 7 bases; unmatched junction bases: 7. The CDR3 DNA sequence: TGTGCCAGCAGCCCTGGGGGACAGATGACCCAGTACTTC. This sequence encodes CASSPGGQMTQYF.

In its sample, this clonotype was seen many times. This rearrangement joins TRBV20-1 to TRBJ2-3, with 7 positions matching TRBD2. CDR1 and CDR2 (germline): DFQATT, SNEGSKA (reference sequence). The J segment lost 11 bases and the V segment lost 1 base, leaving 15 bases of the junction unmatched. CDR3 length: 15 amino acids. The CDR3 DNA reads as TGCAGTGCTAGAGTAACTTCCCCCGGGGGGTTCGAGCAGTATTTT. It codes for CSARVTSPGGFEQYF.

This clonotype has only a few counts. The genes are TRBV10-3 and TRBJ1-6, with D hard to call. The length of the CDR3 is 15 residues. Trimming removed 0 bases at V and 9 bases at J, with 12 bases between. CDR1 is ENHRY, CDR2 SYGVKD, per germline. This chain's CDR3 is CAISESIGSSSPLHF. The CDR3 DNA follows: TGTGCCATCAGTGAGTCGATCGGGTCGAGTTCACCCCTCCACTTT.

The rearrangement uses TRBV24-1 and TRBJ2-1; 9 bases line up with TRBD1. The germline CDR1 and CDR2 sequences are KGHDR and SFDVKD. This CDR3 is 14 amino acids long. V trimming: 7 bases; J trimming: 4 bases; junction bases outside the gene matches: 4. DNA for the CDR3: TGTGCCACCAGCGGCGGGACAGGGTACAATGAGCAGTTCTTC. Translation gives CATSGGTGYNEQFF.

This clonotype was counted only a few times. This chain uses TRBV12-3 or TRBV12-4 with TRBJ1-4; no reliable D call. The CDR3 spans 15 residues. Trimming took 5 bases from V and 0 from J, leaving 10 bases between them. The CDR3 sequence: CASSIIGTTNEKLFF. The CDR3 DNA reads TGTGCCAGCAGTATAATCGGGACAACTAATGAAAAACTGTTTTTT.

This clonotype was seen more than once but under ten times. The CDR3 is CASSSYRTLLALTDTQYF. As DNA, the CDR3 is TGTGCCAGCAGCTCTTATAGGACCCTTTTAGCGTTAACAGATACGCAGTATTTT. The rearrangement links TRBV11-1 to TRBJ2-3; D is perhaps TRBD2 (5 bases). The germline V gene encodes CDR1 SGHAT and CDR2 FQDESV (reference sequence). The V and J ends lost 4 bases and 3 bases respectively, with 23 bases between them. CDR3 length: 18 amino acids.

This clonotype was counted ten times or more. CDR3 amino acids: CSVTGLNTEAFF. CDR3 sequence (DNA): TGCAGCGTGACAGGACTTAACACTGAAGCTTTCTTT. This chain joins TRBV29-1 and TRBJ1-1; D possibly corresponds to TRBD1 (6 bases). The length of the CDR3 is 12 residues. Trimming removed 6 bases at V and 2 bases at J, with 10 bases between. Germline V gene data show CDR1 as SQVTM and CDR2 as ANQGSEA.

Worth noting for this clonotype: Germline is not matched at one junction end, which may reflect a read error. The V call is TRBV4-3, the J call TRBJ2-3, with 13 bases fitting TRBD2. Germline CDR1 reads LGHNA; CDR2 reads YSLEER. This CDR3 has 14 amino acids. This CDR3 is CASSPSGLAGVPEF. The CDR3 bases are TGCGCCAGCAGCCCCTCTGGACTAGCGGGAGTACCAGAGTTT.

The V gene is TRBV19, the J gene TRBJ2-2, with unresolved D. This CDR3 has 13 residues. The V gene lost 0 bases and the J gene lost 4 bases, with 3 bases spanning the gap. Germline V lookup: CDR1 LNHDA, CDR2 SQIVND (reference sequence). This CDR3 reads CASSIEITGELFF. The CDR3 bases are TGTGCCAGTAGTATAGAAATCACCGGGGAGCTGTTTTTT.

This clonotype was seen a handful of times. The chain employs TRBV20-1 and TRBJ1-2; possibly TRBD1 for D (5 bases). V was pared by 6 bases and J by 3 bases, with 11 bases between. Germline lookup yields CDR1 DFQATT and CDR2 SNEGSKA (reference sequence). The CDR3 is 12 amino acids. The CDR3 sequence: CSARVGDYGYTF. Written as DNA, the CDR3 is TGCAGTGCCAGGGTAGGGGACTATGGCTACACCTTC.

This clonotype was seen more than once but under ten times. This rearrangement joins TRBV7-8 to TRBJ2-2; 12 bases are a match to TRBD2. The J segment lost 6 bases and the V segment lost 3 bases, leaving 8 bases of the junction unmatched. CDR1 and CDR2 from the germline V gene are SGHVS and FQNEAQ. CDR3 length: 17 residues. DNA for the CDR3: TGTGCCAGCAGCTTTTCACGACTAGCGGGAGCGTCCGGGGAGCTGTTTTTT. It specifies CASSFSRLAGASGELFF.

This clonotype was detected only a few times. V and J are TRBV29-1 and TRBJ2-5, with 8 bases matching TRBD1. Germline lookup yields CDR1 SQVTM and CDR2 ANQGSEA. The ends lost 8 bases at V and 4 bases at J; junction bases unmatched: 6. There are 12 residues in the CDR3. The CDR3, as DNA: TGCAGCTTTATCCAGGGGGCAGAGACCCAGTACTTC. This translates into CSFIQGAETQYF.

This clonotype was seen a handful of times. This rearrangement joins TRBV12-3 or TRBV12-4 to TRBJ1-1; 7 nucleotides agree with TRBD1. With V trimmed by 5 bases and J by 1 base, 16 bases remained unmatched. The CDR3 totals 18 residues. Written as DNA, the CDR3 is TGTGCCAGCAGTCCGACAGGGTTCGGGGCATCGGCGAACACTGAAGCTTTCTTT. Translation: CASSPTGFGASANTEAFF.

The gene calls are TRBV6-4 and TRBJ2-3, with 10 bases fitting TRBD2. V lost 2 bases and J lost 4; bases outside the gene matches: 12. Germline V gene sequence: CDR1 MRHNA, CDR2 SNTAGT. CDR3 size: 18 residues. This chain's CDR3 is CASSDQREGGERADTQYF. The CDR3 DNA reads as TGTGCCAGCAGTGACCAGCGGGAGGGCGGCGAGAGGGCAGATACGCAGTATTTT.

This chain joins TRBV20-1 and TRBJ2-5, with D uncertain. Germline V gives CDR1 DFQATT, CDR2 SNEGSKA (reference sequence). CDR3 size: 13 residues. Trimming took 3 bases from V and 2 from J, leaving 10 bases between them. CDR3 sequence: CSASLWAQETQYF. CDR3 in DNA: TGCAGTGCTAGTTTGTGGGCTCAAGAGACCCAGTACTTC.

This clonotype was seen more than once but under ten times. The rearrangement links TRBV12-3 or TRBV12-4 to TRBJ2-2; 10 bases map to TRBD2. The CDR3 covers 16 residues. V gave up 8 bases and J gave up 2 bases; unmatched junction bases: 8. The CDR3 DNA sequence: TGTGCCAGCCAACCCCCACTAGCGGGAAACACCGGGGAGCTGTTTTTT. Amino acid sequence: CASQPPLAGNTGELFF.

This clonotype was picked up many times. V usage is TRBV20-1 and J usage is TRBJ1-5, with 9 bases that match TRBD1. V lost 6 bases to trimming and J lost 7 bases; unmatched junction nucleotides: 7. The CDR3 covers 13 residues. Germline V gene data show CDR1 as DFQATT and CDR2 as SNEGSKA (reference sequence). CDR3 loop: CSAYPTGGQPQHF. The CDR3 DNA reads as TGCAGTGCCTACCCGACAGGGGGGCAGCCCCAGCATTTT.

This chain uses TRBV20-1 with TRBJ2-6; D gene unclear. The germline CDR1 and CDR2 sequences are DFQATT and SNEGSKA (reference sequence). The V end was cut by 5 bases, the J end by 4 bases, with 9 bases between. The CDR3 is 13 amino acids. CDR3 region: CSALTIGANVLTF. DNA of the CDR3: TGCAGTGCTCTGACGATAGGGGCCAACGTCCTGACTTTC.

CDR3 sequence (DNA): TGCGCCAGCAGCTTATTGCCGACAGCCGAAGCTTTCTTT. This encodes CASSLLPTAEAFF. The chain is built from TRBV5-1 and TRBJ1-1; D possibly corresponds to TRBD1 (5 bases). The CDR3 is made up of 13 amino acids. V lost 2 bases to trimming and J lost 8 bases, with 13 bases between them. Per the germline V gene, CDR1 is SGHRS and CDR2 is YFSETQ.

The chain couples TRBV7-8 to TRBJ2-1, with TRBD1 identical over 9 bases. The ends lost 5 bases at V and 5 bases at J; junction bases unmatched: 16. Germline V gene lookup returns CDR1 SGHVS and CDR2 FQNEAQ. The CDR3 sequence is 18 residues long. In DNA, the CDR3 is TGTGCCAGCAGCCTACGTCGGGACAGGGACCGACCAAACAATGAGCAGTTCTTC. Translated: CASSLRRDRDRPNNEQFF.